Below, 32 T cell receptor beta chains from the same sample are listed, as sequenced in a study of blood T cell repertoires in COVID-19. Generated by immunoSEQ multiplex PCR, the TCRdb table keeps only in-frame clones and is missing some. The sample contains about 370,000 clones, around 87% of which appear only once. Source material: peripheral blood. These TCRs come from a woman aged 25 to 45 with COVID-19, enrolled during active disease.

This chain uses TRBV7-6 with TRBJ2-7, with TRBD2 matching over 9 bases. The CDR3 covers 15 residues. Germline trimming cut 5 bases from V and 0 bases from J; bases unmatched to any gene: 5. Germline-derived CDR1 and CDR2 are SGHVS and FNYEAQ. DNA for the CDR3: TGTGCCAGCAGCCCGGGACTAGCCTCCTCCTACGAGCAGTACTTC. It encodes CASSPGLASSYEQYF. Supplemented by reference TRBV7-6 and TRBJ2-7, the full variable domain reads GAGVSQSPRYKVTKRGQDVALRCDPISGHVSLYWYRQALGQGPEFLTYFNYEAQQDKSGLPNDRFSAERPEGSISTLTIQRTEQRDSAMYRCASSPGLASSYEQYFGPGTRLTVT.

This clone appeared once. Here the CDR3 reads CARENRDRGYNEQFF. DNA of the CDR3: TGTGCCAGGGAGAACCGGGACAGGGGTTACAATGAGCAGTTCTTC. This chain uses TRBV2 with TRBJ2-1; 10 positions agree with TRBD1. This CDR3 is built from 15 residues. Germline V CDR1 and CDR2: SNHLY, FYNNEI. The V gene end was trimmed by 9 bases and the J gene end by 4 bases; junction bases not matched to a gene: 9. Variable domain in full (rest from reference TRBV2 and TRBJ2-1): EPEVTQTPSHQVTQMGQEVILRCVPISNHLYFYWYRQILGQKVEFLVSFYNNEISEKSEIFDDQFSVERPDGSNFTLKIRSTKLEDSAMYFCARENRDRGYNEQFFGPGTRLTVL.

This chain links TRBV5-4 with TRBJ1-2; no definite D call. V was cut by 4 bases and J by 1 base, with 11 bases left in between. This CDR3 region has 14 residues. CDR1 and CDR2 from the germline V gene are SGHNT and YYREEE (reference sequence). The CDR3 region has the DNA TGTGCCAGCAGCGTTCCCGGGAATAACTATGGCTACACCTTC. It yields the protein CASSVPGNNYGYTF.

The J gene is TRBJ2-7, the V gene TRBV4-2; TRBD1 matches 7 bases. V lost 0 bases, J lost 4 bases, and 6 bases stayed unmatched. Germline values: CDR1 LGHNA, CDR2 YNFKEQ. CDR3 size: 15 residues. Here the CDR3 reads CASSQDQGETYEQYF. CDR3 nucleotides: TGTGCCAGCAGCCAAGACCAGGGGGAAACTTACGAGCAGTACTTC.

This chain uses TRBV20-1 with TRBJ2-7; D is uncertain. This CDR3 region has 11 residues. Germline V gene data show CDR1 as DFQATT and CDR2 as SNEGSKA (reference sequence). The V end was cut by 6 bases, the J end by 6 bases, with 12 bases between. The CDR3 DNA reads as TGCAGTGCCCCCGAACTGTCCGAGCAGTACTTC. It translates to CSAPELSEQYF.

The V call is TRBV19, the J call TRBJ2-2; 9 bases line up with TRBD1. The germline gives CDR1 LNHDA, CDR2 SQIVND (reference sequence). The CDR3 contains 16 residues. With 7 bases clipped from V and 4 bases from J, the junction kept 10 bases outside the gene matches. CDR3 in DNA: TGTGCCAGTACCGTCTACAGGGGGCGAGGCACCGGGGAGCTGTTTTTT. The encoded protein is CASTVYRGRGTGELFF.

As DNA, the CDR3 is TGTGCCACCAGCAGGGACAGGAACCAAGAGACCCAGTACTTC. Translation gives CATSRDRNQETQYF. The chain recombines TRBV15 with TRBJ2-5; 7 bases are a match to TRBD1. Per the germline V gene, CDR1 is LNHNV and CDR2 is YYDKDF (reference sequence). V lost 3 bases to trimming and J lost 0 bases; unmatched junction nucleotides: 1. This CDR3 has 14 amino acids.

J is TRBJ2-6 and V is TRBV25-1; D call uncertain. Germline V CDR1 and CDR2: MGHDK, SYGVNS. The CDR3 totals 15 residues. V was cut by 3 bases and J by 0 bases, with 6 bases left in between. The CDR3 spells CASSEVLSGANVLTF. For the CDR3, the DNA is TGTGCCAGCAGTGAGGTACTCTCTGGGGCCAACGTCCTGACTTTC.

The chain uses TRBV5-6 and TRBJ1-1; D is possibly TRBD1 (6 bases). Germline-derived CDR1 and CDR2 are SGHDT and YYEEEE. The CDR3 is made up of 12 amino acids. Trimming removed 1 base at V and 12 bases at J, with 13 bases between. CDR3 protein: CASSLLGRGPFF. The CDR3, as DNA: TGTGCCAGCAGCTTGCTCGGCAGGGGCCCTTTCTTT.

The chain has TRBV15 and TRBJ2-2; 7 bases align to TRBD1. The germline V gene encodes CDR1 LNHNV and CDR2 YYDKDF (reference sequence). The V and J ends lost 1 base and 3 bases, in that order; junction bases with no gene match: 5. CDR3 size: 16 residues. For the CDR3, the DNA is TGTGCCACCAGCAGAGGAGGGGGCGACGACACCGGGGAGCTGTTTTTT. The encoded protein is CATSRGGGDDTGELFF. The variable domain in full, completed from reference TRBV15 and TRBJ2-2, reads DAMVIQNPRYQVTQFGKPVTLSCSQTLNHNVMYWYQQKSSQAPKLLFHYYDKDFNNEADTPDNFQSRRPNTSFCFLDIRSPGLGDTAMYLCATSRGGGDDTGELFFGEGSRLTVL.

This clone was counted once. The rearrangement uses TRBV29-1 and TRBJ1-1; TRBD1 aligns across 7 bases. The CDR3 has 14 amino acids. Germline V lookup: CDR1 SQVTM, CDR2 ANQGSEA. J gave up 5 bases and V 2 bases, and 8 bases lay outside the gene matches. The CDR3 region has the DNA TGCAGCGTTGAAAAACGACAGGGTGAAACTGAAGCTTTCTTT. Its translation is CSVEKRQGETEAFF.

This sequence joins TRBV24-1 and TRBJ2-5, with D tentatively TRBD1 (6 bases). V gave up 4 bases and J gave up 9 bases, with 11 bases separating them. Germline V CDR1 and CDR2: KGHDR, SFDVKD. This CDR3 is 12 amino acids long. This CDR3 is CATSEGASAQYF. In nucleotides, the CDR3 is TGTGCCACCAGTGAGGGGGCCAGCGCCCAGTACTTC.

V gene TRBV2 combines with J gene TRBJ1-6; perhaps TRBD1 as D (5 bases). This CDR3 contains 16 residues. CDR1 is SNHLY and CDR2 is FYNNEI in the germline V gene. Trimming left V 3 bases short and J 7 bases short, with 16 bases between. CDR3 sequence (DNA): TGTGCCAGCAGTGAGCGGGCAGCCCGGGGGAATTCACCCCTCCACTTT. Translating gives CASSERAARGNSPLHF. Full variable domain (missing parts from reference TRBV2 and TRBJ1-6): EPEVTQTPSHQVTQMGQEVILRCVPISNHLYFYWYRQILGQKVEFLVSFYNNEISEKSEIFDDQFSVERPDGSNFTLKIRSTKLEDSAMYFCASSERAARGNSPLHFGNGTRLTVT.

This clone is a singleton in its sample. V is TRBV19 and J is TRBJ2-7; D is undetermined. The CDR3 spans 15 residues. CDR1 is LNHDA, CDR2 SQIVND, per germline (reference sequence). V dropped 1 base and J dropped 0 bases, with 10 bases sitting between them. The CDR3 DNA follows: TGTGCCAGTAGTATAGCCCTTTCTAGCTCCTACGAGCAGTACTTC. Translation: CASSIALSSSYEQYF.

This clone was seen a single time. V and J are TRBV30 and TRBJ1-2; 7 bases align to TRBD1. Germline CDR1 reads GTSNPN; CDR2 reads SVGIG (reference sequence). J was trimmed by 5 bases and V by 2 bases; bases with no gene match: 5. The CDR3 loop spans 13 amino acids. The CDR3 loop is CAWSRDSGYGYTF. The CDR3 nucleotides are TGTGCCTGGAGTCGGGACAGCGGTTATGGCTACACCTTC.

V and J are TRBV5-4 and TRBJ1-1; the match to TRBD1 covers 10 bases. CDR1 SGHNT and CDR2 YYREEE come from the germline V gene (reference sequence). CDR3 length: 15 amino acids. Trimming cost V 3 bases and J 1 base; bases outside gene matches: 3. CDR3 in DNA: TGTGCCAGCAGCTCGACAGGGGGCTCGAACACTGAAGCTTTCTTT. Translating gives CASSSTGGSNTEAFF.

The V and J genes are TRBV29-1 and TRBJ1-2; tentatively, D is TRBD1 (6 bases). V gave up 0 bases and J gave up 8 bases, with 16 bases separating them. Germline V gene sequence: CDR1 SQVTM, CDR2 ANQGSEA. There are 14 residues in the CDR3. The CDR3 nucleotides are TGCAGCGTTGAAGAGGGGGCCAGCCCCTTAGGCTACACCTTC. The encoded protein is CSVEEGASPLGYTF.

V usage is TRBV28 and J usage is TRBJ2-1, with 12 bases aligning to TRBD2. J lost 4 bases, V lost 6 bases, and 10 bases had no gene match. Per germline, CDR1 MDHEN and CDR2 SYDVKM. The CDR3 loop spans 17 amino acids. The CDR3 loop reads CASRASGRAPLYNEQFF. The CDR3 DNA sequence: TGTGCCAGCAGGGCTAGCGGGAGGGCCCCCCTATACAATGAGCAGTTCTTC.

This chain joins TRBV2 and TRBJ2-7; the D gene is possibly TRBD1 (7 bases). Germline CDR1 is SNHLY and CDR2 is FYNNEI. V was pared by 7 bases and J by 5 bases, with 21 bases between. The CDR3 length is 15 residues. CDR3 protein: CASTPQGGVGDEQYF. CDR3 nucleotides: TGTGCCAGCACCCCCCAGGGGGGAGTTGGAGACGAGCAGTACTTC.

The V call is TRBV7-9, the J call TRBJ2-6; D gene uncertain. V lost 5 bases to trimming and J lost 0 bases, with 5 bases between them. The germline gives CDR1 SEHNR, CDR2 FQNEAQ (reference sequence). The CDR3 has 14 amino acids. For the CDR3, the DNA is TGTGCCAGCAGCCCAGTCTCTGGGGCCAACGTCCTGACTTTC. Protein product: CASSPVSGANVLTF.

This chain joins TRBV2 and TRBJ1-5; D gene unclear. The germline gives CDR1 SNHLY, CDR2 FYNNEI. CDR3 length: 13 residues. The V end was cut by 2 bases, the J end by 4 bases, with 6 bases between. In DNA, the CDR3 is TGTGCCAGCAGTGAAATTACTAATCAGCCCCAGCATTTT. This sequence encodes CASSEITNQPQHF.

The chain uses TRBV5-1 and TRBJ1-1; 8 bases match TRBD1. This CDR3 is built from 17 residues. After removal of 1 base from V and 0 bases from J, the junction contained 8 bases not matched to a gene. The V gene's germline CDR1 is SGHRS and CDR2 YFSETQ. For the CDR3, the DNA is TGCGCCAGCAGCTTGAGGCAGGGGGCCCTTATGAACACTGAAGCTTTCTTT. Amino acid sequence: CASSLRQGALMNTEAFF. Together with reference TRBV5-1 and TRBJ1-1, the CDR3 gives the full variable domain: KAGVTQTPRYLIKTRGQQVTLSCSPISGHRSVSWYQQTPGQGLQFLFEYFSETQRNKGNFPGRFSGRQFSNSRSEMNVSTLELGDSALYLCASSLRQGALMNTEAFFGQGTRLTVV.

The rearrangement links TRBV5-5 to TRBJ1-3; tentatively, D is TRBD1 (5 bases). Trimming took off 4 bases at V and 0 bases at J, with 14 bases between the two ends. CDR3 length equals 16 residues. Germline CDR1 and CDR2: SGHKS and YYEKEE (reference sequence). CDR3 in amino acids: CASSLVQGLSGNTIYF. CDR3 in DNA: TGTGCCAGCAGCCTAGTGCAGGGCCTCTCTGGAAACACCATATATTTT.

This chain links TRBV7-8 with TRBJ2-1, with 7 bases lining up with TRBD1. CDR1 is SGHVS, CDR2 FQNEAQ, per germline. V lost 7 bases, J lost 5 bases, and 8 bases stayed unmatched. The CDR3 contains 14 residues. CDR3 region: CASKDRSLDNEQFF. The CDR3 DNA sequence: TGTGCCAGCAAGGACAGGTCCTTGGACAATGAGCAGTTCTTC. The full variable domain, rest sourced from reference TRBV7-8 and TRBJ2-1, is GAGVSQSPRYKVAKRGQDVALRCDPISGHVSLFWYQQALGQGPEFLTYFQNEAQLDKSGLPSDRFFAERPEGSVSTLKIQRTQQEDSAVYLCASKDRSLDNEQFFGPGTRLTVL.

CDR3 in amino acids: CASSLGWGNSGNTIYF. For the CDR3, the DNA is TGTGCCAGCAGCTTAGGGTGGGGCAACTCTGGAAACACCATATATTTT. The chain is built from TRBV7-8 and TRBJ1-3; weak D call: TRBD1 (5 bases). This CDR3 has 16 residues. Germline V gives CDR1 SGHVS, CDR2 FQNEAQ. Trimming took off 1 base at V and 0 bases at J, with 10 bases between the two ends.

The chain employs TRBV30 and TRBJ2-3, with 7 bases that match TRBD1. CDR3 length: 15 residues. Germline loops: CDR1 GTSNPN, CDR2 SVGIG (reference sequence). V was pared by 3 bases and J by 2 bases, with 8 bases of the junction left unmatched. The CDR3 DNA sequence: TGTGCCTGGAGGAGGGGGCTAGGCCTCACAGATACGCAGTATTTT. Its protein product is CAWRRGLGLTDTQYF.

The chain is built from TRBV7-8 and TRBJ2-3, with D hard to call. The V end lost 7 bases, the J end lost 2 bases, and 13 bases lay between the germline ends. The CDR3 totals 14 residues. Germline assignment: CDR1 SGHVS and CDR2 FQNEAQ. For the CDR3, the DNA is TGTGCCAGCAACCCTACCGAGCTCACAGATACGCAGTATTTT. Protein sequence: CASNPTELTDTQYF. Based on the CDR3 plus reference TRBV7-8 and TRBJ2-3, the full variable domain is GAGVSQSPRYKVAKRGQDVALRCDPISGHVSLFWYQQALGQGPEFLTYFQNEAQLDKSGLPSDRFFAERPEGSVSTLKIQRTQQEDSAVYLCASNPTELTDTQYFGPGTRLTVL.

This chain connects TRBV15 to TRBJ2-3; 8 nucleotides agree with TRBD2. Trimming at V came to 4 bases and at J to 10 bases, leaving 4 bases not matched to a gene. This CDR3 is 12 amino acids long. Germline values: CDR1 LNHNV, CDR2 YYDKDF (reference sequence). The DNA of the CDR3 is TGTGCCACCAGCACCCGGGAGGGGGCGCAGTATTTT. Translating gives CATSTREGAQYF.

This clone was detected once. This sequence joins TRBV28 and TRBJ1-5; 9 bases align to TRBD1. The germline gives CDR1 MDHEN, CDR2 SYDVKM. The CDR3 has 16 amino acids. J lost 5 bases, V lost 6 bases, and 11 bases had no gene match. The DNA for the CDR3 is TGTGCCAGCAGCCACACACAGGGGGCCGTGGATCAGCCCCAGCATTTT. It codes for CASSHTQGAVDQPQHF.

The V gene is TRBV30, the J gene TRBJ2-5; D might be TRBD1 (6 bases). Per germline, CDR1 GTSNPN and CDR2 SVGIG (reference sequence). The CDR3 sequence is 13 residues long. Between the trimmed V and J ends, which lost 0 bases and 3 bases, there was a span of 8 bases. The CDR3 DNA follows: TGTGCCTGGAGTGTACAGGGAGAAGAGACCCAGTACTTC. It yields the protein CAWSVQGEETQYF.

The chain uses TRBV7-9 and TRBJ1-2; 9 nucleotides line up with TRBD1. The junction had 5 bases not matched to a gene; V was cut back by 5 bases and J by 4 bases. The CDR3 covers 14 residues. The germline gives CDR1 SEHNR, CDR2 FQNEAQ (reference sequence). DNA for the CDR3: TGTGCCAGCAGCCGGGACAGGGATGGCTATGGCTACACCTTC. This encodes CASSRDRDGYGYTF.

The V and J genes are TRBV6-2 or TRBV6-3 and TRBJ1-1, with D possibly matching TRBD1 (5 bases). V was shortened by 5 bases and J by 5 bases, with 15 bases between the two germline ends. Per the germline V gene, CDR1 is MNHEY and CDR2 is SVGEGT. This CDR3 is built from 14 residues. CDR3 sequence reads: CASSIRGGITEAFF. CDR3 sequence (DNA): TGTGCCAGCAGTATCCGGGGGGGGATAACTGAAGCTTTCTTT.